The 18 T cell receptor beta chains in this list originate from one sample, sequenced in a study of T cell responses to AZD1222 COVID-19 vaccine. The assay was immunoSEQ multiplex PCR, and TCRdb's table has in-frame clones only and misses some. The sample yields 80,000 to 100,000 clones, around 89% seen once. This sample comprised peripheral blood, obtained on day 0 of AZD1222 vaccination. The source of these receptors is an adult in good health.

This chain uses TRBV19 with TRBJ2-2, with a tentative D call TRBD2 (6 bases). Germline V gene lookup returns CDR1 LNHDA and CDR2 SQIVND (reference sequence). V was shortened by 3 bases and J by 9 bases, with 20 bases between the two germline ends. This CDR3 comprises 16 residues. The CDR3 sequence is CASSINGRRGGRELFF. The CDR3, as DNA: TGTGCCAGTAGTATCAACGGACGTCGAGGCGGGAGGGAGCTGTTTTTT.

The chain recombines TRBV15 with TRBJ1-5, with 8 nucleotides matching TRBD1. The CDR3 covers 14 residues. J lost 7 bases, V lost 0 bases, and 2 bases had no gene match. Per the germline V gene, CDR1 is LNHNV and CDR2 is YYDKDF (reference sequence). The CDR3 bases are TGTGCCACCAGCAGAGACAGGGGGCGACAGCCCCAGCATTTT. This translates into CATSRDRGRQPQHF.

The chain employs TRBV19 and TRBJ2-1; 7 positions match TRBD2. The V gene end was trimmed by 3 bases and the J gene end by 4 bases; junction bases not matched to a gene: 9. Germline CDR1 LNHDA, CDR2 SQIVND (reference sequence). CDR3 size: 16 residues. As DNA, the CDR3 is TGTGCCAGTAGTATGATTTCGGCTAGCGGATACAATGAGCAGTTCTTC. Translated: CASSMISASGYNEQFF.

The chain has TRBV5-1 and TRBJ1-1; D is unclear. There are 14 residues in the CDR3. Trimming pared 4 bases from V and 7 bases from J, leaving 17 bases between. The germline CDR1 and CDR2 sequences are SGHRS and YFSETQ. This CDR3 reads CASSPATKSVEAFF. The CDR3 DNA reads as TGCGCCAGCAGCCCAGCTACAAAGTCCGTTGAAGCTTTCTTT.

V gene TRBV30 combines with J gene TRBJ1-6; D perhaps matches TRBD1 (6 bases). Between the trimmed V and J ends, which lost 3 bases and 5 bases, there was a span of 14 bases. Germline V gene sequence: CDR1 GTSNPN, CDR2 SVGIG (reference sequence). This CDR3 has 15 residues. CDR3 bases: TGTGCCTGGAGCGCAGGGGATTCAGATAATTCACCCCTCCACTTT. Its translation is CAWSAGDSDNSPLHF.

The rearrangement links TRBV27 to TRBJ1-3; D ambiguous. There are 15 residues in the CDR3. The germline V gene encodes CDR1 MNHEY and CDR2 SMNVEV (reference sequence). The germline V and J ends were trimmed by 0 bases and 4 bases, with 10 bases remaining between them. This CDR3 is CASSLSIGFGNTIYF. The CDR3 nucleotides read TGTGCCAGCAGTTTATCGATAGGGTTCGGAAACACCATATATTTT.

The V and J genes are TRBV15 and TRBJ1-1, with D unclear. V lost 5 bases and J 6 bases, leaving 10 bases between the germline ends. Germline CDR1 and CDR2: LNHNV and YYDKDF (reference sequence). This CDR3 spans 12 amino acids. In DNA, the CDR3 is TGTGCCACCAGCTCTTTGACGGCTGAAGCTTTCTTT. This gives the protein CATSSLTAEAFF.

The CDR3 spells CSGETGGTDTQYF. Here the CDR3 DNA reads TGCAGCGGGGAGACAGGGGGGACAGATACGCAGTATTTT. The gene calls are TRBV29-1 and TRBJ2-3, with TRBD1 matching over 9 bases. Germline values: CDR1 SQVTM, CDR2 ANQGSEA. With V trimmed by 7 bases and J by 3 bases, 5 bases remained unmatched. The CDR3 has 13 residues.

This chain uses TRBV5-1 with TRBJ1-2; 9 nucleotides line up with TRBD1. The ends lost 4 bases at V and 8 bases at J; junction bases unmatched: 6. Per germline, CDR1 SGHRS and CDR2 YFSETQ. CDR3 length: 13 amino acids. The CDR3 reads CASSQQGALGYTF. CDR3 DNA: TGCGCCAGCAGCCAACAGGGGGCTTTGGGCTACACCTTC.

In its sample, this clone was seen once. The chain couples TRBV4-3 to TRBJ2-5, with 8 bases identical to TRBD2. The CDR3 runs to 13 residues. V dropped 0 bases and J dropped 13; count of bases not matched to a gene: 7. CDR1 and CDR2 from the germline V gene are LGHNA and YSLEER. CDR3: CASSQDPGSGGYF. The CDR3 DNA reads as TGCGCCAGCAGCCAAGATCCGGGCAGCGGGGGGTACTTC.

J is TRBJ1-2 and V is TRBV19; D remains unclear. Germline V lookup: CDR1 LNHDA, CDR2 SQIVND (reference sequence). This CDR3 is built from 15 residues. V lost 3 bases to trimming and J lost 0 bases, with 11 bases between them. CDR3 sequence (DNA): TGTGCCAGTAGTATGGAGGAAGGTTCTAACTATGGCTACACCTTC. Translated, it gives CASSMEEGSNYGYTF. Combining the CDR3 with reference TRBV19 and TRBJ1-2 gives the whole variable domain DGGITQSPKYLFRKEGQNVTLSCEQNLNHDAMYWYRQDPGQGLRLIYYSQIVNDFQKGDIAEGYSVSREKKESFPLTVTSAQKNPTAFYLCASSMEEGSNYGYTFGSGTRLTVV.

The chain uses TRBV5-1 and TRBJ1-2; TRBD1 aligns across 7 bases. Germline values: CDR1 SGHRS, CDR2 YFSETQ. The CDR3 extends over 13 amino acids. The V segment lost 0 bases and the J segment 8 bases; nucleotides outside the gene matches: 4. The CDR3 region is CASSLDTGEGYTF. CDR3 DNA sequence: TGCGCCAGCAGCTTGGATACAGGGGAGGGCTACACCTTC.

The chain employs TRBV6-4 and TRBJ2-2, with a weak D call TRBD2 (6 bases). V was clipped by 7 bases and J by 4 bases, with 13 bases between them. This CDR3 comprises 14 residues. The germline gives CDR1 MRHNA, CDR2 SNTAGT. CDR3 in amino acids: CASILRGSTGELFF. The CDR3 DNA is TGTGCCAGCATACTGCGGGGAAGCACCGGGGAGCTGTTTTTT.

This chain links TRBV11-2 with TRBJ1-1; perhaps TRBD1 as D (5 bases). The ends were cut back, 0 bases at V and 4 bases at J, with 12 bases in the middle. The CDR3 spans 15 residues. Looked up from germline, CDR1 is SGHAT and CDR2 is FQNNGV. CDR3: CASSLDWGSFTEAFF. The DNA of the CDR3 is TGTGCCAGCAGCTTAGATTGGGGCAGCTTCACTGAAGCTTTCTTT.

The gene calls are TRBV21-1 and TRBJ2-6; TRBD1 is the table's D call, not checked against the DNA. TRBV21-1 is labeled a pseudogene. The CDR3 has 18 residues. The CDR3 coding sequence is TGTGCCAGCAGCACATCAGGGGCGCCAGGATCTGGGGCCAACGTCCTGACTTTC. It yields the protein CASSTSGAPGSGANVLTF.

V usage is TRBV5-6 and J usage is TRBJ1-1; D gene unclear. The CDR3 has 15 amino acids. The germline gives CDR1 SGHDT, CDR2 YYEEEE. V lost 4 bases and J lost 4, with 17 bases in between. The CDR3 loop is CASSGLSGAGTEAFF. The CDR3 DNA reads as TGTGCCAGCAGCGGACTGTCTGGCGCTGGCACTGAAGCTTTCTTT. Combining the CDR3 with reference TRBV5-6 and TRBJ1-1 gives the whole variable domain DAGVTQSPTHLIKTRGQQVTLRCSPKSGHDTVSWYQQALGQGPQFIFQYYEEEERQRGNFPDRFSGHQFPNYSSELNVNALLLGDSALYLCASSGLSGAGTEAFFGQGTRLTVV.

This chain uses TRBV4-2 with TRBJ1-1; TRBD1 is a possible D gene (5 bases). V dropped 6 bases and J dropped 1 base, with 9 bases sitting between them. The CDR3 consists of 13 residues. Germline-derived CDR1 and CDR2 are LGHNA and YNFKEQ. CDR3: CASSYRKNTEAFF. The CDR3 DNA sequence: TGTGCCAGCAGTTACAGGAAGAACACTGAAGCTTTCTTT.

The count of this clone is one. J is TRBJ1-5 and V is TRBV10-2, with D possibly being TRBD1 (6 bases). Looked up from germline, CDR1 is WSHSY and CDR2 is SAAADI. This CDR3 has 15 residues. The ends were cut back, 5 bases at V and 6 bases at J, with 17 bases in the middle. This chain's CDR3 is CASSPSGGAVQPQHF. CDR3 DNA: TGCGCCAGCAGTCCCTCCGGGGGCGCGGTTCAGCCCCAGCATTTT.